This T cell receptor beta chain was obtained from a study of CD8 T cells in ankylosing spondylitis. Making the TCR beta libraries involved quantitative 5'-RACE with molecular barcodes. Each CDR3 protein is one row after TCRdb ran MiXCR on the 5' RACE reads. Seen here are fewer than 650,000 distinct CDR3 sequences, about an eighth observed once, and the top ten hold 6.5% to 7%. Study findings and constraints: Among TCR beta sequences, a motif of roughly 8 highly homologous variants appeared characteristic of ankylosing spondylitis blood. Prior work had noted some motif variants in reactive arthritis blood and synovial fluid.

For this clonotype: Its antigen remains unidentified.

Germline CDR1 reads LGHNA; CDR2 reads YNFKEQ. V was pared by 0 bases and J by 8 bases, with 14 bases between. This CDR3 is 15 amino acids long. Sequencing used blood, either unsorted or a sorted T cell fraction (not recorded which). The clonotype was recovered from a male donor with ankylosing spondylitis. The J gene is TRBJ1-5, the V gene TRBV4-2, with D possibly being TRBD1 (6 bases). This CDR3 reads CASSQDGRGSEPQHF. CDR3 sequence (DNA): TGTGCCAGCAGCCAAGACGGAAGGGGGTCGGAGCCCCAGCATTTT.